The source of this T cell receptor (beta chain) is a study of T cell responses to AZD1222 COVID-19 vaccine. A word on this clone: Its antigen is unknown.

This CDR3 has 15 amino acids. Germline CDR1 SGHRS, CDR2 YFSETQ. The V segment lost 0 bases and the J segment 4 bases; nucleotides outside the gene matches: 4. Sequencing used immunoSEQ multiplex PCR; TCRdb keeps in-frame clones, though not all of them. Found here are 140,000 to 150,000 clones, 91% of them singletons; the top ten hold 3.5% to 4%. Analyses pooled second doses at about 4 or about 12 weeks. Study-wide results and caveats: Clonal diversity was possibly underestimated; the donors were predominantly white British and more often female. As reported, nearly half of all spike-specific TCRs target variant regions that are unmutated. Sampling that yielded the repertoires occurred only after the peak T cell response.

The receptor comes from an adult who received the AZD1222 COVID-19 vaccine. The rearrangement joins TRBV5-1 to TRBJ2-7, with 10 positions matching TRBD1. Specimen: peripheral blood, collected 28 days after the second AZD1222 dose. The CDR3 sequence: CASSLGDRGSYEQYF. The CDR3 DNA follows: TGCGCCAGCAGCTTGGGGGACAGGGGCTCTTACGAGCAGTACTTC.